The next 27 T cell receptor beta chains were all read from a single sample in a study of response to subunit inactivated influenza vaccine. MiXCR, run by TCRdb on the RT-PCR reads, gives a single entry per CDR3 protein. The repertoire includes around 490,000 distinct CDR3 sequences, less than 10% of them detected once, and over 10% sits in the top ten. Sequencing used PBMCs from blood, obtained roughly 24 months after vaccination. Receptors were obtained from a man in his fifties or sixties who received an inactivated influenza vaccine.

The V and J genes are TRBV5-1 and TRBJ2-3, with TRBD1 as a possible D gene (5 bases). V was clipped by 3 bases and J by 5 bases, with 13 bases between them. The CDR3 spans 14 residues. Germline V gene lookup returns CDR1 SGHRS and CDR2 YFSETQ. The CDR3 region has the DNA TGCGCCAGCAGCTCCGGCCCCAGGGAAGATACGCAGTATTTT. Protein product: CASSSGPREDTQYF.

This clonotype was seen only a few times. The chain is built from TRBV7-6 and TRBJ2-1, with TRBD2 matching 13 bases. Trimming took 5 bases from V and 10 from J; bases not matched to a gene: 8. Per germline, CDR1 SGHVS and CDR2 FNYEAQ. CDR3 size: 15 residues. The CDR3 sequence: CASSPRTSGGGEQFF. The CDR3 DNA reads as TGTGCCAGCAGCCCCCGGACTAGCGGGGGAGGGGAGCAGTTCTTC.

This clonotype was picked up many times. The V call is TRBV7-2, the J call TRBJ1-6; D uncertain. This CDR3 region has 15 residues. Germline V gene data show CDR1 as SGHTA and CDR2 as FQGNSA. Trimming left V 7 bases short and J 1 base short, with 11 bases between. Here the CDR3 DNA reads TGTGCCAGCACTGCGGAGGGTTCCTATAATTCACCCCTCCACTTT. As protein: CASTAEGSYNSPLHF.

V is TRBV6-1 and J is TRBJ2-3, with 7 bases fitting TRBD2. This CDR3 contains 16 residues. With V trimmed by 4 bases and J by 3 bases, 10 bases remained unmatched. Germline V gene lookup returns CDR1 MNHNS and CDR2 SASEGT. CDR3 DNA: TGTGCCAGCAGTGCGTACGGACTAGGAGTAACAGATACGCAGTATTTT. Translation: CASSAYGLGVTDTQYF.

This clonotype has a handful of counts. V and J are TRBV6-2 or TRBV6-3 and TRBJ2-5; the D call may be TRBD1 or TRBD2 (5 bases each). This CDR3 has 11 amino acids. CDR1 is MNHEY and CDR2 is SVGEGT in the germline V gene. V lost 6 bases, J lost 6 bases, and 8 bases lay in between. The CDR3 spells CASSQGQTQYF. The DNA of the CDR3 is TGTGCCAGCAGCCAGGGACAGACCCAGTACTTC.

This rearrangement joins TRBV12-3 or TRBV12-4 to TRBJ2-7, with 9 bases lining up with TRBD1. The CDR3 has 15 amino acids. The V segment lost 4 bases and the J segment 7 bases; nucleotides outside the gene matches: 11. CDR3 amino acids: CASSSGQGMPGEQYF. The DNA of the CDR3 is TGTGCCAGCAGTTCTGGACAGGGGATGCCGGGGGAGCAGTACTTC.

In this sample, this clonotype turned up many times. The CDR3 is CAISEAGGETQYF. In DNA form, the CDR3 reads TGTGCCATCAGTGAAGCTGGGGGAGAGACCCAGTACTTC. The chain combines TRBV10-3 with TRBJ2-5; D tentatively fits TRBD1 or TRBD2 (5 bases each). Trimming took off 3 bases at V and 4 bases at J, with 9 bases between the two ends. Looked up from germline, CDR1 is ENHRY and CDR2 is SYGVKD. The CDR3 is made up of 13 amino acids.

This clonotype was counted many times. The chain recombines TRBV12-3 or TRBV12-4 with TRBJ1-2; a weak D match, TRBD1 (5 bases). The length of the CDR3 is 14 residues. The V end was cut by 5 bases, the J end by 1 base, with 11 bases between. CDR3 sequence: CASSVQESNYGYTF. The CDR3, as DNA: TGTGCCAGCAGTGTACAGGAGAGTAACTATGGCTACACCTTC.

This clonotype was detected a few times. The rearrangement joins TRBV29-1 to TRBJ1-4; D is perhaps TRBD1 (5 bases). The CDR3 runs 17 residues. CDR1 and CDR2 (germline): SQVTM, ANQGSEA. V was pared by 3 bases and J by 5 bases, with 22 bases between. The CDR3 reads CSVDIRPENRGNEKLFF. The CDR3 region has the DNA TGCAGCGTTGATATTCGGCCAGAAAACCGGGGGAATGAAAAACTGTTTTTT. Combining the CDR3 with reference TRBV29-1 and TRBJ1-4 gives the whole variable domain SAVISQKPSRDICQRGTSLTIQCQVDSQVTMMFWYRQQPGQSLTLIATANQGSEATYESGFVIDKFPISRPNLTFSTLTVSNMSPEDSSIYLCSVDIRPENRGNEKLFFGSGTQLSVL.

This clonotype was recorded many times. The chain uses TRBV9 and TRBJ2-1; the D is unclear. Germline V gene sequence: CDR1 SGDLS, CDR2 YYNGEE. Trimming removed 0 bases from V and 6 bases from J, with 7 bases in between. The CDR3 loop spans 13 amino acids. The CDR3 protein is CASSVGSLNEQFF. The CDR3 DNA reads as TGTGCCAGCAGCGTAGGTAGCCTCAATGAGCAGTTCTTC.

The table lists this clonotype with a few counts. V and J are TRBV5-1 and TRBJ2-3; unclear D gene. V lost 0 bases, J lost 2 bases, and 13 bases lay in between. CDR1 is SGHRS, CDR2 YFSETQ, per germline. The CDR3 extends over 16 amino acids. The chain's CDR3 is CASSLGYNGITDTQYF. DNA for the CDR3: TGCGCCAGCAGCTTGGGGTATAACGGAATCACAGATACGCAGTATTTT.

This clonotype turned up a few times. V gene TRBV6-6 combines with J gene TRBJ2-7; unclear D gene. Germline lookup yields CDR1 MNHNY and CDR2 SVGAGI (reference sequence). Deletions cut 0 bases from V and 3 bases from J, with 3 bases between. This CDR3 region has 12 residues. CDR3: CASSYSIYEQYF. The DNA for the CDR3 is TGTGCCAGCAGTTACTCGATCTACGAGCAGTACTTC.

At least ten counts were recorded for this clonotype. This chain joins TRBV12-3 or TRBV12-4 and TRBJ2-7, with no clear D. The CDR3 has 13 residues. Trimming took off 6 bases at V and 3 bases at J, with 12 bases between the two ends. The CDR3 sequence: CASSFGRNYEQYF. The CDR3 nucleotides read TGTGCCAGCAGCTTCGGACGTAACTACGAGCAGTACTTC.

This clonotype was detected only a few times. This rearrangement joins TRBV3-1 to TRBJ1-4; 7 bases map to TRBD1. Trimming removed 1 base from V and 7 bases from J; junction bases left unmatched: 9. The CDR3 extends over 16 amino acids. Per germline, CDR1 LGHDT and CDR2 YNNKEL (reference sequence). CDR3 in amino acids: CASSQAYSRQGEKLFF. The CDR3 nucleotides are TGTGCCAGCAGCCAAGCCTATTCGCGACAGGGTGAAAAACTGTTTTTT.

The chain has TRBV27 and TRBJ2-7; D might be TRBD1 or TRBD2, each matching 6 bases. V lost 8 bases, J lost 2 bases, and 16 bases lay in between. This CDR3 spans 14 amino acids. Germline CDR1 MNHEY, CDR2 SMNVEV (reference sequence). CDR3 nucleotides: TGTGCCAGCCGCCAGTCCCGGGGGCCCTACGAGCAGTACTTC. It encodes CASRQSRGPYEQYF.

This sequence joins TRBV20-1 and TRBJ1-2; D is uncertain. There are 17 residues in the CDR3. V was shortened by 5 bases and J by 4 bases, with 26 bases between the two germline ends. Germline V gene lookup returns CDR1 DFQATT and CDR2 SNEGSKA (reference sequence). The CDR3 DNA reads TGCAGTGCTTCCAGACCTGGAGGGAAAAGCAGCGGCTATGGCTACACCTTC. Amino acids: CSASRPGGKSSGYGYTF.

The chain recombines TRBV5-1 with TRBJ2-7, with D perhaps being TRBD1 or TRBD2 (6 bases each). Trimming pared 5 bases from V and 2 bases from J, leaving 14 bases between. The CDR3 spans 14 residues. The V gene's germline CDR1 is SGHRS and CDR2 YFSETQ. CDR3 sequence: CASRGGTTTYEQYF. DNA for the CDR3: TGCGCCAGCAGAGGGGGGACCACAACCTACGAGCAGTACTTC.

This clonotype has at least ten counts. The genes are TRBV14 and TRBJ1-2, with TRBD1 as a possible D gene (6 bases). The ends were cut back, 3 bases at V and 5 bases at J, with 10 bases in the middle. Germline V gene data show CDR1 as SGHDN and CDR2 as FVKESK. The CDR3 length is 13 residues. The CDR3 spells CASSQGGWYGYTF. CDR3 DNA sequence: TGTGCCAGCAGCCAGGGGGGCTGGTATGGCTACACCTTC.

This clonotype showed up many times. J is TRBJ2-3 and V is TRBV7-6; D is unclear. V dropped 5 bases and J dropped 3 bases, with 15 bases sitting between them. The germline V gene has CDR1 SGHVS and CDR2 FNYEAQ. This CDR3 spans 15 amino acids. Written as DNA, the CDR3 is TGTGCCAGCAGCAAGGACGGTTTCCGGACAGATACGCAGTATTTT. Encoded protein: CASSKDGFRTDTQYF. Full variable domain (rest looked up from reference TRBV7-6 and TRBJ2-3): GAGVSQSPRYKVTKRGQDVALRCDPISGHVSLYWYRQALGQGPEFLTYFNYEAQQDKSGLPNDRFSAERPEGSISTLTIQRTEQRDSAMYRCASSKDGFRTDTQYFGPGTRLTVL.

The sample holds a few counts of this clonotype. This chain connects TRBV15 to TRBJ1-5, with D possibly being TRBD1 (6 bases). The germline CDR1 and CDR2 sequences are LNHNV and YYDKDF (reference sequence). CDR3 length: 15 residues. The ends were cut back, 5 bases at V and 0 bases at J, with 11 bases in the middle. The CDR3 protein is CATSGGGYSNQPQHF. DNA for the CDR3: TGTGCCACCAGCGGGGGCGGCTATAGCAATCAGCCCCAGCATTTT.

This clonotype came up a few times. This chain uses TRBV11-2 with TRBJ2-3, with 12 nucleotides matching TRBD2. The V gene end was trimmed by 5 bases and the J gene end by 3 bases; junction bases not matched to a gene: 12. The length of the CDR3 is 18 residues. CDR1 and CDR2 from the germline V gene are SGHAT and FQNNGV. CDR3 bases: TGTGCCAGCAGCCCTCTAGCGGGGGGGCTTAGTGGTACAGATACGCAGTATTTT. Translating it yields CASSPLAGGLSGTDTQYF.

The chain has TRBV29-1 and TRBJ2-1, with D hard to call. The CDR3 sequence is 14 residues long. Trimming stripped 8 bases from V and 0 bases from J, with 14 bases between. The germline V gene has CDR1 SQVTM and CDR2 ANQGSEA. The CDR3: CSTPGSLSYNEQFF. Written as DNA, the CDR3 is TGCAGCACTCCCGGTTCCCTCTCCTACAATGAGCAGTTCTTC.

The sample holds many counts of this clonotype. This chain uses TRBV10-3 with TRBJ2-3; 11 bases align to TRBD1. After removal of 4 bases from V and 4 bases from J, the junction contained 7 bases not matched to a gene. CDR3 length: 16 amino acids. From germline, CDR1 is ENHRY and CDR2 SYGVKD. CDR3 protein: CAISARTGGGADTQYF. The DNA of the CDR3 is TGTGCCATCAGTGCCCGGACAGGGGGCGGCGCAGATACGCAGTATTTT.

The genes are TRBV7-2 and TRBJ2-5; tentative D call: TRBD2 (6 bases). The CDR3 is made up of 14 amino acids. Germline CDR1 is SGHTA and CDR2 is FQGNSA. The ends were cut back, 1 base at V and 5 bases at J, with 11 bases in the middle. CDR3 residues: CASSLGLVGETQYF. CDR3 bases: TGTGCCAGCAGCTTAGGACTAGTGGGGGAGACCCAGTACTTC.

The V gene is TRBV12-3 or TRBV12-4, the J gene TRBJ2-7, with 8 bases identical to TRBD1. This CDR3 region has 15 residues. V dropped 6 bases and J dropped 5; count of bases not matched to a gene: 12. The CDR3 spells CASSAQGARFDEQYF. CDR3 coding DNA: TGTGCCAGCAGCGCTCAGGGGGCTAGGTTTGACGAGCAGTACTTC.

This clonotype was picked up a small number of times. This chain uses TRBV12-3 or TRBV12-4 with TRBJ2-1; no reliable D call. Trimming cost V 5 bases and J 8 bases, with 16 bases left between them. CDR3 length: 14 residues. CDR3 protein: CASSPDASVDEQFF. CDR3 DNA: TGTGCCAGCAGTCCGGACGCCTCGGTTGATGAGCAGTTCTTC.

This chain links TRBV6-1 with TRBJ2-4; D is unresolved. There are 13 residues in the CDR3. In germline, CDR1 is MNHNS, CDR2 SASEGT. Trimming took 10 bases from V and 0 from J, leaving 10 bases between them. CDR3: CATILVAKNIQYF. The CDR3 DNA reads as TGTGCCACCATCCTGGTAGCCAAAAACATTCAGTACTTC.